This T cell receptor beta chain was captured in a study of response to subunit inactivated influenza vaccine. Study-wide results and caveats: There was a suggestion from the authors that each seasonal influenza vaccination recruits few new T cells.

TCRdb redid the calling of the RT-PCR reads with MiXCR, one entry per CDR3 protein. In the table there are 600,000 to 850,000 distinct CDR3 sequences, around 15% of which are singletons. The CDR3 has 17 amino acids. The J segment lost 1 base and the V segment lost 1 base, leaving 9 bases of the junction unmatched. Germline V gives CDR1 SEHNR, CDR2 FQNEAQ (reference sequence). This clonotype has more than one count but fewer than ten. The antigen is unknown. The sequence derives from a man in his fifties or sixties who received an inactivated influenza vaccine. This chain uses TRBV7-9 with TRBJ1-1; TRBD1 matches at 7 bases. The specimen was PBMCs from blood, collected 14 days before vaccination. CDR3 region: CASSLVEFHRGNTEAFF. As DNA, the CDR3 is TGTGCCAGCAGCTTAGTGGAATTCCACAGGGGGAACACTGAAGCTTTCTTT.